These 9 T cell receptor beta chains came from one sample sequenced in a study of identical twins. MiXCR, run by TCRdb on the 5' RACE reads, gives a single entry per CDR3 protein. This table has about 520,000 distinct CDR3 sequences, about 20% appearing once. These data are also associated with another study on T cells expressing NK-cell markers.

Sequenced input: CD4+ T cells sorted from blood. These receptors were taken from a young woman in good health.

Only a few counts were recorded for this clonotype. The V gene is TRBV7-9, the J gene TRBJ2-7, with 7 bases fitting TRBD1. The CDR3 is 14 residues long. CDR1 and CDR2 from the germline V gene are SEHNR and FQNEAQ (reference sequence). With 7 bases clipped from V and 2 bases from J, the junction kept 8 bases outside the gene matches. The CDR3 sequence is CASKGAAITYEQYF. CDR3 coding DNA: TGTGCCAGCAAGGGGGCGGCCATCACCTACGAGCAGTACTTC.

The CDR3 reads CSAWTSGRGGTQYF. CDR3 DNA sequence: TGCAGTGCTTGGACTAGCGGGAGGGGGGGGACCCAGTACTTC. The chain has TRBV20-1 and TRBJ2-5; 15 bases fit TRBD2. Germline V gene lookup returns CDR1 DFQATT and CDR2 SNEGSKA (reference sequence). V shed 5 bases and J 7 bases; nucleotides not matched to a gene: 5. CDR3 length equals 14 residues.

V and J are TRBV7-9 and TRBJ2-7; D not certain. Germline assignment: CDR1 SEHNR and CDR2 FQNEAQ (reference sequence). Trimming took off 7 bases at V and 0 bases at J, with 16 bases between the two ends. CDR3 length equals 15 residues. The CDR3 DNA sequence: TGTGCCAGCATCCTACACTCCAGAAGCTCCTACGAGCAGTACTTC. Translating gives CASILHSRSSYEQYF.

The chain couples TRBV5-6 to TRBJ2-1; D may be TRBD2 (6 bases). Germline V CDR1 and CDR2: SGHDT, YYEEEE. CDR3 size: 15 residues. Trimming took 0 bases from V and 8 from J, leaving 15 bases between them. The DNA for the CDR3 is TGTGCCAGCAGCTTGGGCTGGTCGGGAGAGGATGAGCAGTTCTTC. It specifies CASSLGWSGEDEQFF.

The chain combines TRBV7-8 with TRBJ1-1; 8 nucleotides match TRBD1. The CDR3 sequence is 15 residues long. J lost 3 bases, V lost 4 bases, and 7 bases had no gene match. CDR1 and CDR2 (germline): SGHVS, FQNEAQ. CDR3 loop: CASSSQGAGHTEAFF. The DNA for the CDR3 is TGTGCCAGCAGCTCCCAGGGGGCTGGACACACTGAAGCTTTCTTT.

This clonotype was seen a handful of times. The chain has TRBV29-1 and TRBJ2-2, with TRBD1 identical over 7 bases. CDR3 length equals 13 residues. Germline values: CDR1 SQVTM, CDR2 ANQGSEA. V trimming: 6 bases; J trimming: 7 bases; junction bases outside the gene matches: 8. DNA for the CDR3: TGCAGCGTCCGACAGGGTTTGGGCGGGGAGCTGTTTTTT. Translated, it gives CSVRQGLGGELFF.

V and J are TRBV11-2 and TRBJ2-1; D is perhaps TRBD1 or TRBD2 (5 bases each). CDR1 SGHAT and CDR2 FQNNGV come from the germline V gene. V dropped 3 bases and J dropped 10 bases, with 10 bases sitting between them. The CDR3 runs 12 residues. The DNA of the CDR3 is TGTGCCAGCAGCTTCGGGGCACAAGAGCAGTTCTTC. Its translation is CASSFGAQEQFF.

V is TRBV4-1 and J is TRBJ1-2; 12 nucleotides line up with TRBD1. The ends lost 7 bases at V and 2 bases at J; junction bases unmatched: 5. Germline V gives CDR1 MGHRA, CDR2 YSYEKL. The CDR3 length is 15 residues. CDR3 DNA: TGCGCCAGCACCACCGGGACAGGGGGCAACTATGGCTACACCTTC. Its translation is CASTTGTGGNYGYTF.

Here the CDR3 reads CASSWERGEKLFF. The CDR3 DNA reads as TGTGCCAGCAGCTGGGAACGAGGTGAAAAACTGTTTTTT. The V call is TRBV5-5, the J call TRBJ1-4; D is unclear. The CDR3 is made up of 13 amino acids. Germline V gene data show CDR1 as SGHKS and CDR2 as YYEKEE (reference sequence). Trimming took 3 bases from V and 7 from J, leaving 10 bases between them.